The entry that follows covers one TCR beta chain sequence. Its antigen is undetermined. The junction departs from the called germline gene at one end, perhaps through a read error. This PCR relied on a set of 60 Vbeta primers and 13 Jbeta primers. TCRdb's copy holds only in-frame clones and misses some; the assay was immunoSEQ multiplex PCR. In the table there are around 140,000 clones, 77% of which are singletons. This sample stems from a study of cytomegalovirus exposure and HLA in healthy donors. Study information: Among over 350 genotyped donors, around 80% fell in the Caucasian-associated ancestry cluster.

General study results and limits: A later analysis reportedly found that, within productive TCRs, an Asian-associated ancestry cluster had fewer N-insertions than the mean observed across the approximately 670 donors. TCR beta chains associated with HLA were, in a later analysis, more clonally expanded than equally common others.

CDR1 and CDR2 (germline): SEHNR, FQNEAQ (reference sequence). The length of the CDR3 is 12 residues. The receptor was derived from a male donor in good health and CMV-seropositive. Sequenced input: PBMCs. This chain uses TRBV7-9 with TRBJ1-5, with no clear D. The CDR3, as DNA: TGTTCCAGCAGCGCGGAAGTCCAGCCCCAGCATTTT. Protein sequence: CSSSAEVQPQHF.